This T cell receptor beta chain was found in a study of blood T cell repertoires in COVID-19. Background on the study: Donors in the United States, Italy and Spain gave samples during acute or convalescent COVID-19.

Data came from immunoSEQ multiplex PCR; TCRdb stores just in-frame clones and leaves some out. The sample lists hundreds of thousands of clones; about 83% were seen once. The sequenced material came from peripheral blood. This sequence originates from a woman aged 45-65 years who had recovered from COVID-19.

DNA of the CDR3: TGTGCCAGCAGGCCTTCCGGGACAGCTTCTCTCTACACCTTC. This codes for CASRPSGTASLYTF. The chain couples TRBV9 to TRBJ1-2; 7 bases fit TRBD1. CDR3 length: 14 residues. V shed 5 bases, J shed 10 bases, and the junction held 14 bases outside the gene matches. The germline V gene encodes CDR1 SGDLS and CDR2 YYNGEE. The full variable domain, its missing parts supplied by reference TRBV9 and TRBJ1-2, is DSGVTQTPKHLITATGQRVTLRCSPRSGDLSVYWYQQSLDQGLQFLIQYYNGEERAKGNILERFSAQQFPDLHSELNLSSLELGDSALYFCASRPSGTASLYTFGSGTRLTVV.